Each of the 12 T cell receptor beta chains below was sequenced from the same sample in a study of blood T cells in healthy people across ages. Together with a sample-barcoded 5' primer, a J-beta primer mix was included in a second PCR lasting roughly 6 to 12 cycles. TCRdb processed the 5' RACE reads anew with MiXCR; each CDR3 protein has one entry. The sample holds approximately 2,000,000 distinct CDR3 sequences, approximately 39% seen once. The sequenced sample consisted of blood. Every receptor here comes from a human donor in good health.

The chain employs TRBV7-2 and TRBJ1-5; possible D gene TRBD1, 6 bases. Germline V gene data show CDR1 as SGHTA and CDR2 as FQGNSA. This CDR3 spans 15 amino acids. V dropped 4 bases and J dropped 7 bases, with 17 bases sitting between them. The chain's CDR3 is CASSYTSQGPQPQHF. The DNA for the CDR3 is TGTGCCAGCAGCTACACTTCACAGGGTCCCCAGCCCCAGCATTTT.

The genes are TRBV30 and TRBJ2-1; no clear D gene. CDR3 size: 13 residues. Trimming left V 3 bases short and J 1 base short, with 7 bases between. The V gene's germline CDR1 is GTSNPN and CDR2 SVGIG (reference sequence). The CDR3 region is CAWSDGSYNEQFF. CDR3 sequence (DNA): TGTGCCTGGAGCGATGGTTCCTACAATGAGCAGTTCTTC.

The gene calls are TRBV2 and TRBJ1-3; 8 bases are a match to TRBD1. Germline V gene data show CDR1 as SNHLY and CDR2 as FYNNEI. Unmatched junction bases numbered 7, after V lost 6 bases and J lost 0 bases. This CDR3 spans 16 amino acids. CDR3 protein: CASSPTGESSGNTIYF. DNA for the CDR3: TGTGCCAGCAGCCCGACAGGGGAAAGCTCTGGAAACACCATATATTTT.

As concerns this clonotype: At one end the junction does not follow the germline gene, possibly because of a read error. The V and J genes are TRBV29-1 and TRBJ1-2, with 8 bases identical to TRBD1. This CDR3 has 15 residues. Germline V lookup: CDR1 SQVTM, CDR2 ANQGSEA. Here the CDR3 reads CSVGAMGQAGYGYTF. CDR3 bases: TGCAGCGTCGGCGCCATGGGACAGGCCGGCTATGGCTATACCTTC.

This clonotype was seen repeatedly, ten times or more. V usage is TRBV7-2 and J usage is TRBJ2-1; 7 bases map to TRBD1. The CDR3 spans 15 residues. The V segment lost 3 bases and the J segment 3 bases; nucleotides outside the gene matches: 5. CDR1 is SGHTA, CDR2 FQGNSA, per germline. CDR3 amino acids: CASSLDRDSYNEQFF. The DNA of the CDR3 is TGTGCCAGCAGCTTGGACCGGGACAGCTACAATGAGCAGTTCTTC.

V usage is TRBV5-6 and J usage is TRBJ1-2; no firm D call. The V end was cut by 0 bases, the J end by 0 bases, with 15 bases between. This CDR3 is 17 amino acids long. Per germline, CDR1 SGHDT and CDR2 YYEEEE. As DNA, the CDR3 is TGTGCCAGCAGCTTGGATGCCAGGCCGCCCGCTAACTATGGCTACACCTTC. This gives the protein CASSLDARPPANYGYTF.

The gene calls are TRBV12-3 or TRBV12-4 and TRBJ1-5; D is uncertain. This CDR3 contains 14 residues. The V gene lost 2 bases and the J gene lost 9 bases, with 14 bases spanning the gap. CDR3 loop: CASSLWVGRGPQHF. As DNA, the CDR3 is TGTGCCAGCAGTTTATGGGTCGGCCGGGGGCCCCAGCATTTT.

The rearrangement uses TRBV7-9 and TRBJ1-5, with a tentative D call TRBD1 (5 bases). With 5 bases removed from V and 10 bases from J, the gap between germline ends came to 12 bases. The CDR3 has 12 amino acids. Germline CDR1 is SEHNR and CDR2 is FQNEAQ (reference sequence). This CDR3 is CASSDRDYPQHF. CDR3 in DNA: TGTGCCAGCAGCGACCGGGACTATCCCCAGCATTTT.

This sequence joins TRBV27 and TRBJ2-1; D gene unclear. The V gene lost 2 bases and the J gene lost 4 bases, with 15 bases spanning the gap. Germline V lookup: CDR1 MNHEY, CDR2 SMNVEV (reference sequence). CDR3 length equals 16 residues. This CDR3 reads CASSLRGGVLYNEQFF. CDR3 nucleotide sequence: TGTGCCAGCAGTTTACGAGGTGGGGTTCTATACAATGAGCAGTTCTTC.

To note about this clonotype: Germline and junction disagree at one end, which may indicate a read error. The genes are TRBV7-6 and TRBJ1-4, with a weak D call TRBD1 (5 bases). The V gene's germline CDR1 is SGHVS and CDR2 FNYEAQ. The CDR3 is 15 residues long. CDR3 sequence reads: CASSPGRGPNEKPFF. The CDR3 region has the DNA TGTGCCAGCAGCCCCGGGAGGGGACCTAATGAAAAACCGTTTTTT.

J is TRBJ2-5 and V is TRBV5-1, with a weak D call TRBD1 (5 bases). V dropped 4 bases and J dropped 5 bases, with 18 bases sitting between them. CDR1 and CDR2 from the germline V gene are SGHRS and YFSETQ. The CDR3 runs to 15 residues. CDR3: CASSPVGSKGETQYF. CDR3 coding DNA: TGCGCCAGCAGCCCCGTGGGAAGTAAGGGGGAGACCCAGTACTTC.

Concerning this clonotype: One end of the junction does not line up with germline, which may come from a read error. The V and J genes are TRBV9 and TRBJ2-1; 9 bases match TRBD2. The germline V gene encodes CDR1 SGDLS and CDR2 YYNGEE. The CDR3 has 16 amino acids. The CDR3 nucleotides read TGTGCCAGCAGCGTAGAGGGAGCGGGGGGCTACAGTGAGCAGTTCTTC. Encoded protein: CASSVEGAGGYSEQFF.